The following is a T cell receptor beta chain sequence with its context. The sample originates from a study of graft-versus-host responses after intestinal transplantation. For the study at large: Recipients underwent multivisceral, liver-intestinal, or isolated intestinal transplants.

Germline CDR1 and CDR2: MNHEY and SMNVEV (reference sequence). V dropped 2 bases and J dropped 6 bases, with 10 bases sitting between them. This CDR3 comprises 13 residues. TCRdb's copy holds only in-frame clones and misses some; the assay was immunoSEQ multiplex PCR. Of about 16,000 clones in the sample, about 87% were seen once. The clonotype comes from a human patient who received an intestinal transplant, so some T cells may come from the graft donor. The specimen comprised PBMCs, sampled approximately 3.5 months after intestinal transplant. The chain joins TRBV27 to TRBJ1-2; possibly TRBD1 for D (5 bases). CDR3 coding DNA: TGTGCCAGCAGTTTAGGGGCAAGGAATGGCTACACCTTC. It encodes CASSLGARNGYTF.